What follows is one T cell receptor (beta chain) and its context. Then a second PCR, running roughly 7 to 11 cycles, was carried out with a sample-barcoded 5' primer and a J-beta primer mix. TCRdb used MiXCR to reprocess the 5' RACE reads, holding one entry per CDR3 protein. The profile covers 650,000 to 800,000 distinct CDR3 sequences, with approximately 44% appearing a single time and about 21% taken by the ten largest. The CDR3 spans 16 residues. This sample stems from a study of blood T cells in healthy people across ages. The chain links TRBV21-1 to TRBJ1-1; the D segment call TRBD1 is taken from the table without a DNA check. TRBV21-1 is given as a pseudogene. Sequencing was performed on blood. This clonotype was sampled from a man aged 60-69 years in good health. CDR3 sequence: CASSLGSGGLNTKAFF. The CDR3 DNA sequence: TGTGCCAGCAGCTTGGGATCTGGGGGCCTGAACACTAAAGCTTTCTTT.